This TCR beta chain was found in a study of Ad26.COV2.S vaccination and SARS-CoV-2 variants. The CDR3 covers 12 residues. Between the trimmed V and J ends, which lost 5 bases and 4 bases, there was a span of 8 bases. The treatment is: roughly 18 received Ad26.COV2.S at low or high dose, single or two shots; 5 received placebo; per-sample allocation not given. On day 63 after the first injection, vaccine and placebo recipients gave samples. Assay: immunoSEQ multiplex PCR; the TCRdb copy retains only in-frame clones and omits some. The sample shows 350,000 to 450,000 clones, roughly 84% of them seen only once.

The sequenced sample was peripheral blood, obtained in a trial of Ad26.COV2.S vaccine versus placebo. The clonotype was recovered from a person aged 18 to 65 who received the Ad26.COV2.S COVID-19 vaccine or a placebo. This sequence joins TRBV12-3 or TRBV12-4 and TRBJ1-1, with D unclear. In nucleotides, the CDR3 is TGTGCCAGCAGTCGGGATACCACTGAAGCTTTCTTT. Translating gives CASSRDTTEAFF.